The 21 T cell receptor beta chains below were found in one sample sequenced in a study of cytomegalovirus exposure and HLA in healthy donors. The PCR ran on 60 Vbeta and 13 Jbeta primers. This table comes from immunoSEQ multiplex PCR, and its TCRdb copy is limited to in-frame clones, with some not included. The sample gives approximately 50,000 clones, about 80% of which show up once; roughly 4.5% is in the top ten. The specimen was PBMCs. The receptors shown here come from a man younger than 40 in good health and CMV-seronegative.

In regard to this clone: The sample carries other DNA sequences with the same CDR3. The chain recombines TRBV27 with TRBJ1-6; TRBD1 might be the D (5 bases). V was clipped by 3 bases and J by 8 bases, with 8 bases between them. Germline values: CDR1 MNHEY, CDR2 SMNVEV (reference sequence). The CDR3 spans 13 residues. CDR3 residues: CASSFRDYSPLHF. Here the CDR3 DNA reads TGTGCCAGCAGTTTCAGGGATTATTCACCCCTCCACTTT.

The chain couples TRBV27 to TRBJ2-1; the D gene is possibly TRBD2 (6 bases). Germline V gene lookup returns CDR1 MNHEY and CDR2 SMNVEV (reference sequence). V gave up 2 bases and J gave up 6 bases, with 14 bases separating them. CDR3 length: 15 amino acids. CDR3 in DNA: TGTGCCAGCAGTTTACTTATTGGGGGGAGCAATGAGCAGTTCTTC. Translating it yields CASSLLIGGSNEQFF.

The CDR3 protein is CASSLRTLGEQYF. The CDR3 nucleotides are TGTGCCAGCAGCTTAAGGACACTGGGCGAGCAGTACTTC. V gene TRBV5-6 combines with J gene TRBJ2-7, with D perhaps matching TRBD1 (5 bases). Germline V gives CDR1 SGHDT, CDR2 YYEEEE. CDR3 length: 13 amino acids. V was trimmed by 2 bases and J by 6 bases, leaving 12 bases between them.

The chain joins TRBV18 to TRBJ2-7; 8 positions agree with TRBD1. Trimming cost V 4 bases and J 4 bases; bases outside gene matches: 6. CDR1 KGHSH and CDR2 LQKENI come from the germline V gene. The CDR3 runs 14 residues. CDR3 sequence reads: CASSQDRGAYEQYF. The CDR3 DNA follows: TGTGCCAGCTCACAAGACAGGGGCGCGTACGAGCAGTACTTC.

This clone was seen more than once but under ten times. V is TRBV2 and J is TRBJ1-5; 8 positions agree with TRBD1. This CDR3 is 14 amino acids long. Germline V lookup: CDR1 SNHLY, CDR2 FYNNEI. With V trimmed by 6 bases and J by 3 bases, 4 bases remained unmatched. CDR3 protein: CASSGTGNNQPQHF. CDR3 sequence (DNA): TGTGCCAGCAGCGGGACAGGAAACAATCAGCCCCAGCATTTT.

This chain links TRBV5-6 with TRBJ2-4, with 9 positions matching TRBD1. V lost 2 bases, J lost 2 bases, and 11 bases stayed unmatched. Germline assignment: CDR1 SGHDT and CDR2 YYEEEE. The CDR3 runs 18 residues. The chain's CDR3 is CASSLQGAVGQTKNIQYF. CDR3 in DNA: TGTGCCAGCAGCTTACAGGGGGCCGTTGGTCAAACCAAAAACATTCAGTACTTC.

The chain combines TRBV5-1 with TRBJ1-1, with TRBD1 as a possible D gene (5 bases). This CDR3 region has 13 residues. The germline CDR1 and CDR2 sequences are SGHRS and YFSETQ. With 3 bases removed from V and 1 base from J, the gap between germline ends came to 7 bases. The CDR3 loop reads CASSYGQNTEAFF. The CDR3 DNA reads TGCGCCAGCAGCTACGGACAGAACACTGAAGCTTTCTTT. The full variable domain, its missing parts supplied by reference TRBV5-1 and TRBJ1-1, is KAGVTQTPRYLIKTRGQQVTLSCSPISGHRSVSWYQQTPGQGLQFLFEYFSETQRNKGNFPGRFSGRQFSNSRSEMNVSTLELGDSALYLCASSYGQNTEAFFGQGTRLTVV.

The chain uses TRBV7-2 and TRBJ1-2, with 9 bases lining up with TRBD1. The CDR3 is 16 amino acids. The V gene end was trimmed by 0 bases and the J gene end by 4 bases; junction bases not matched to a gene: 6. CDR1 and CDR2 (germline): SGHTA, FQGNSA. The CDR3 spells CASSLALQGAVYGYTF. The CDR3 coding sequence is TGTGCCAGCAGCTTAGCCCTACAGGGGGCGGTCTATGGCTACACCTTC.

The chain has TRBV18 and TRBJ2-1; 9 nucleotides align to TRBD1. V lost 6 bases and J lost 7; bases outside the gene matches: 7. Germline V gene sequence: CDR1 KGHSH, CDR2 LQKENI. The CDR3 spans 14 residues. DNA for the CDR3: TGTGCCAGCTCTCCCGGGACAGGGTTAAATGAGCAGTTCTTC. Its translation is CASSPGTGLNEQFF.

The gene calls are TRBV4-2 and TRBJ2-1; 9 nucleotides agree with TRBD2. Germline CDR1 is LGHNA and CDR2 is YNFKEQ. The J segment lost 8 bases and the V segment lost 1 base, leaving 15 bases of the junction unmatched. This CDR3 is built from 18 residues. CDR3 bases: TGTGCCAGCAGCCAAGCAGGGAGGCTAGCGGGGTCCTATGATGAGCAGTTCTTC. It translates to CASSQAGRLAGSYDEQFF.

This clone was recorded only once. This rearrangement joins TRBV29-1 to TRBJ2-1; tentatively, D is TRBD1 (6 bases). CDR1 SQVTM and CDR2 ANQGSEA come from the germline V gene. The V end lost 5 bases, the J end lost 3 bases, and 11 bases lay between the germline ends. CDR3 size: 13 residues. The chain's CDR3 is CSVSAQGYNEQFF. The CDR3 coding sequence is TGCAGCGTTTCGGCACAGGGCTACAATGAGCAGTTCTTC.

The chain joins TRBV5-8 to TRBJ2-1, with 7 bases that match TRBD1. V shed 4 bases and J 3 bases; nucleotides not matched to a gene: 10. CDR1 and CDR2 (germline): SGHTS, YDEGEE. CDR3 length: 16 residues. The CDR3: CASSGRQGFLYNEQFF. The CDR3 DNA reads as TGTGCCAGCAGCGGGCGACAGGGATTCCTCTACAATGAGCAGTTCTTC. Full variable domain (remainder filled in from reference TRBV5-8 and TRBJ2-1): EAGVTQSPTHLIKTRGQQATLRCSPISGHTSVYWYQQALGLGLQFLLWYDEGEERNRGNFPPRFSGRQFPNYSSELNVNALELEDSALYLCASSGRQGFLYNEQFFGPGTRLTVL.

V and J are TRBV6-5 and TRBJ2-5; 11 bases line up with TRBD2. Germline V lookup: CDR1 MNHEY, CDR2 SVGAGI. The ends lost 6 bases at V and 8 bases at J; junction bases unmatched: 8. This CDR3 region has 14 residues. The CDR3 DNA is TGTGCCAGCAGACCAGCCGGACTAGCGGGTACCCAGTACTTC. Translation gives CASRPAGLAGTQYF.

The CDR3 sequence: CASSGGRDRGRYEQYF. The CDR3, as DNA: TGTGCCAGCAGTGGAGGGAGAGACAGGGGAAGGTACGAGCAGTACTTC. The rearrangement joins TRBV25-1 to TRBJ2-7; 8 bases agree with TRBD1. This CDR3 spans 16 amino acids. Trimming removed 4 bases from V and 4 bases from J; junction bases left unmatched: 12. The V gene's germline CDR1 is MGHDK and CDR2 SYGVNS.

The CDR3 DNA follows: TGTGCCAGCAGTATTCTCGGACAGCGCAACAATGAGCAGTTCTTC. Residues: CASSILGQRNNEQFF. The V and J genes are TRBV27 and TRBJ2-1; perhaps TRBD1 as D (6 bases). The CDR3 spans 15 residues. From germline, CDR1 is MNHEY and CDR2 SMNVEV (reference sequence). Trimming shortened V by 5 bases and J by 5 bases, and 16 bases separated the two germline ends.

This clone has only one observation. J is TRBJ2-1 and V is TRBV19; 16 bases agree with TRBD2. Trimming took 7 bases from V and 9 from J; bases not matched to a gene: 18. The CDR3 has 19 residues. Germline CDR1 is LNHDA and CDR2 is SQIVND (reference sequence). CDR3 nucleotides: TGTGCCAGTACCCCTGTGGGGGGGACTAGCGGGAGGGGGGGAACTGAGCAGTTCTTC. It encodes CASTPVGGTSGRGGTEQFF.

A single count supports this clone. This rearrangement joins TRBV18 to TRBJ2-1; a weak D match, TRBD1 (6 bases). Germline lookup yields CDR1 KGHSH and CDR2 LQKENI. V was shortened by 3 bases and J by 4 bases, with 7 bases between the two germline ends. The CDR3 loop spans 13 amino acids. The CDR3 loop is CASSPGAYNEQFF. The DNA for the CDR3 is TGTGCCAGCTCACCGGGGGCATACAATGAGCAGTTCTTC.

The rearrangement uses TRBV7-2 and TRBJ2-2, with D hard to call. With 4 bases removed from V and 10 bases from J, the gap between germline ends came to 16 bases. The germline V gene has CDR1 SGHTA and CDR2 FQGNSA. CDR3 length: 14 residues. The CDR3: CASSSLSQAPELFF. In DNA, the CDR3 is TGTGCCAGCAGCTCCCTCTCCCAAGCCCCGGAGCTGTTTTTT.

The rearrangement joins TRBV7-9 to TRBJ2-2, with D unclear. The CDR3 totals 12 residues. Trimming cost V 5 bases and J 10 bases, with 11 bases left between them. Per germline, CDR1 SEHNR and CDR2 FQNEAQ (reference sequence). CDR3 protein: CASSPEIEELFF. Here the CDR3 DNA reads TGTGCCAGCAGCCCCGAGATTGAGGAGCTGTTTTTT.

The count of this clone is one. This rearrangement joins TRBV25-1 to TRBJ1-6; D is perhaps TRBD1 (5 bases). The length of the CDR3 is 16 residues. With 1 base removed from V and 5 bases from J, the gap between germline ends came to 12 bases. Germline V gene lookup returns CDR1 MGHDK and CDR2 SYGVNS. The CDR3 DNA sequence: TGTGCCAGCAGTGAATTCGGGAGGGGAGATAATTCACCCCTCCACTTT. Translation gives CASSEFGRGDNSPLHF.

This clone was recorded only once. The chain is built from TRBV9 and TRBJ2-7; 11 nucleotides line up with TRBD2. CDR3 length equals 16 residues. Germline V gives CDR1 SGDLS, CDR2 YYNGEE. The ends lost 4 bases at V and 4 bases at J; junction bases unmatched: 10. The chain's CDR3 is CASSRGGLAGGYEQYF. The CDR3 coding sequence is TGTGCCAGCAGCAGAGGAGGGCTAGCGGGGGGTTACGAGCAGTACTTC.